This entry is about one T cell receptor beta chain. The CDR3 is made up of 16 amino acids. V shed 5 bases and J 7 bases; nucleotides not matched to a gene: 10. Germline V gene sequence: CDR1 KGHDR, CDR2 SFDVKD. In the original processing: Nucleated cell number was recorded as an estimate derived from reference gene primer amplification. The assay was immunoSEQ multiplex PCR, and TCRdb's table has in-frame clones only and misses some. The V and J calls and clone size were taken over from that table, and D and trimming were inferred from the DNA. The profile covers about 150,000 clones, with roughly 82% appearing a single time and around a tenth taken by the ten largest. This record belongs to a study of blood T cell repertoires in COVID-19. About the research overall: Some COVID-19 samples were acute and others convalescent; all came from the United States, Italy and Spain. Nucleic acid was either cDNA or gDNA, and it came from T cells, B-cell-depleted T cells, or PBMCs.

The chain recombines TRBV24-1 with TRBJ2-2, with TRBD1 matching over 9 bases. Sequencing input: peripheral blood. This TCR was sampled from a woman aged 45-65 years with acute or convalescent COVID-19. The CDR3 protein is CATSGGQGRRVGELFF. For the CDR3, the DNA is TGTGCCACCAGTGGGGGACAGGGAAGAAGGGTCGGGGAGCTGTTTTTT.